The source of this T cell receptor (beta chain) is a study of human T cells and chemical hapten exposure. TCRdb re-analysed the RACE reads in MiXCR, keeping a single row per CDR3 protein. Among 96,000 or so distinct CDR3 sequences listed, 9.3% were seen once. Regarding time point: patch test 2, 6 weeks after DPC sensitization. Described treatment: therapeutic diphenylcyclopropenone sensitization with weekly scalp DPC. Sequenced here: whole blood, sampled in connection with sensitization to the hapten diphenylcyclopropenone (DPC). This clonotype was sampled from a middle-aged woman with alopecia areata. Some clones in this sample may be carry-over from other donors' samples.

The CDR3, as DNA: TGTGCCAGCAGTTCACAGGTTAGGAATTCACCCCTCCACTTT. Protein sequence: CASSSQVRNSPLHF. V is TRBV27 and J is TRBJ1-6; D is perhaps TRBD1 (5 bases). CDR1 and CDR2 from the germline V gene are MNHEY and SMNVEV (reference sequence). The CDR3 consists of 14 residues. Trimming took 4 bases from V and 7 from J, leaving 11 bases between them.